This T cell receptor beta chain emerged from a study of early stage breast cancer tumors. At the level of the study: ER+/PR+/HER2- status applied to twelve of 16 invasive breast tumors. Study-wide results and caveats: Commonly generated sequences made up most enriched TCRB sequences shared between patients. In about 90% of the 16 patients, blood comparison separated tumor from normal breast.

Concerning this clone: As yet, its antigen is unknown.

This CDR3 is built from 16 residues. Here immunoSEQ multiplex PCR was the method, and the copy in TCRdb shows in-frame clones only, minus some. This sample has roughly 53,000 clones, with around 90% found just once. The material sequenced was blood. This receptor was taken from a person in their 70s with breast cancer. V usage is TRBV21-1 and J usage is TRBJ2-4; the table's D gene call, TRBD1, was not cross checked with the DNA. TRBV21-1 is tagged as a pseudogene. The CDR3 DNA reads as TGTGCCAGCAGAGACAGGGGATTGTCGGCCAAAAACATTCAGTACTTC. It is translated as CASRDRGLSAKNIQYF.